The rows below give T cell receptor beta chains drawn from one sample of a study of T cell responses to AZD1222 COVID-19 vaccine. The protocol was immunoSEQ multiplex PCR, while the TCRdb copy is restricted to in-frame clones and leaves out a portion. The repertoire holds about 82,000 clones, with about 94% as singletons. This material consisted of peripheral blood, taken 28 days after the second AZD1222 dose. The receptors were gathered from an adult who received the AZD1222 COVID-19 vaccine. Each CDR3 is given with its conserved first and last residue. D genes are given only for firm matches. Rows may omit the clone size; those that give it use once, few, many or a size class.

size | D | J | V | CDR3 | DNA
NA | NA | TRBJ1-2 | TRBV4-3 | CASSQDSAGAGYGYTF | TGCGCCAGCAGCCAAGATTCAGCAGGGGCGGGCTATGGCTACACCTTC
NA | TRBD1 | TRBJ1-5 | TRBV28 | CASSWGTGRNQPQHF | TGTGCCAGCAGTTGGGGGACAGGCCGAAATCAGCCCCAGCATTTT
NA | NA | TRBJ2-5 | TRBV19 | CASGRGGRGLETQYF | TGTGCCAGTGGCCGCGGGGGCCGTGGGTTGGAGACCCAGTACTTC
NA | NA | TRBJ2-1 | TRBV11-3 | CASSLGQYNEQFF | TGTGCCAGCAGCTTAGGCCAGTACAATGAGCAGTTCTTC
NA | NA | TRBJ1-6 | TRBV15 | CATSRTQGIRSPLHF | TGTGCCACCAGCCGAACACAGGGTATACGTTCACCCCTCCACTTT
NA | NA | TRBJ2-5 | TRBV30 | CAWSPGEGTQYF | TGTGCCTGGAGCCCGGGCGAGGGGACCCAGTACTTC
NA | NA | TRBJ1-2 | TRBV6-5 | CASTFTGNRYTF | TGTGCCAGCACCTTTACAGGGAACCGCTACACCTTC
NA | TRBD1 | TRBJ1-1 | TRBV5-1 | CASSSGQGMTEAFF | TGCGCCAGCAGCTCGGGACAGGGGATGACTGAAGCTTTCTTT
NA | TRBD1 | TRBJ1-3 | TRBV9 | CASSKRTGTSSGNTIYF | TGTGCCAGCAGCAAAAGGACAGGAACGAGCTCTGGAAACACCATATATTTT
NA | NA | TRBJ1-4 | TRBV7-8 | CASSLVIRQLNEKLFF | TGTGCCAGCAGCTTAGTTATTCGGCAGCTTAATGAAAAACTGTTTTTT
once | TRBD2 | TRBJ2-2 | TRBV7-6 | CASSLEGTSGVNTGELFF | TGTGCCAGCAGCTTAGAAGGGACTAGCGGGGTGAACACCGGGGAGCTGTTTTTT
NA | TRBD2 | TRBJ2-7 | TRBV7-2 | CASSEGLAGGEQYF | TGTGCCAGCAGCGAGGGACTAGCGGGGGGCGAGCAGTACTTC
NA | NA | TRBJ2-7 | TRBV19 | CASSSSGYKQYF | TGTGCCAGTAGTAGTTCAGGGTATAAGCAGTACTTC
NA | TRBD1 | TRBJ1-2 | TRBV5-4 | CASSSQGPYGYTF | TGTGCCAGCAGCTCACAGGGGCCCTATGGCTACACCTTC
NA | TRBD1 | TRBJ1-2 | TRBV3-1/TRBV3-2 | CASSQKPGQGRTF | TGTGCCAGCAGCCAAAAACCGGGACAGGGGAGAACCTTC
NA | NA | TRBJ1-2 | TRBV28 | CATTDRLGGYTF | TGTGCCACCACCGACAGGCTCGGTGGCTACACCTTC
NA | NA | TRBJ1-2 | TRBV6-2/TRBV6-3 | CASSSNRLGDGYTF | TGTGCCAGCAGTTCTAACCGGCTGGGGGATGGCTACACCTTC